The present entry profiles one T cell receptor beta chain with its context. The data are from a study of PD-1 blockade in classical Hodgkin lymphoma. The protocol was immunoSEQ multiplex PCR, while the TCRdb copy is restricted to in-frame clones and leaves out a portion. The top ten hold 7.5% to 10% of the sample, which has about 7,100 clones, around 81% seen once. The CDR3 covers 15 residues. The V gene's germline CDR1 is MGHRA and CDR2 YSYEKL. V shed 1 base and J 4 bases; nucleotides not matched to a gene: 4. Indicated time point: newly diagnosed, previously untreated cHL patient sample. Material: peripheral blood mononuclear cells (PBMCs). The clonotype originates from a human donor with classical Hodgkin lymphoma. The V and J genes are TRBV4-1 and TRBJ2-1; 7 nucleotides align to TRBD1. This CDR3 is CASSQGDREYNEQFF. CDR3 coding DNA: TGCGCCAGCAGCCAAGGAGACAGGGAGTACAATGAGCAGTTCTTC.